This entry lists 26 T cell receptor beta chains sequenced from one sample in a study of T-cell reconstitution after alpha-beta-depleted transplantation in children. A library of TCRbeta sequences, prepared with unique molecular identifiers, was generated. TCRdb re-called the PCR reads through MiXCR, storing one row per CDR3 protein. The sample contains around 530,000 distinct CDR3 sequences, about 30% of which appear only once. The starting material was PBMCs from the stem cell graft donor, obtained from the stem cell graft. The receptors come from a human donor who donated a stem cell graft to a child with aplastic anemia.

This clonotype was found once. The chain carries TRBV29-1 and TRBJ2-4, with D possibly TRBD2 on 6 matching bases. The CDR3 contains 13 residues. V was shortened by 3 bases and J by 6 bases, with 12 bases between the two germline ends. From germline, CDR1 is SQVTM and CDR2 ANQGSEA. As DNA, the CDR3 is TGCAGCGTTGAGCGGGGATCTAGAAACATTCAGTACTTC. Its translation is CSVERGSRNIQYF.

J is TRBJ2-3 and V is TRBV7-8; 12 nucleotides match TRBD2. The germline V gene encodes CDR1 SGHVS and CDR2 FQNEAQ. This CDR3 comprises 19 residues. Germline trimming cut 3 bases from V and 5 bases from J; bases unmatched to any gene: 15. The CDR3 DNA sequence: TGTGCCAGCAGCTTCTCCTCTAGCGGGAGGGGTTTTGGAAAAGATACGCAGTATTTT. This sequence encodes CASSFSSSGRGFGKDTQYF.

This clonotype occurred a few times. The chain couples TRBV18 to TRBJ2-1; 12 positions agree with TRBD2. V was clipped by 0 bases and J by 5 bases; unmatched bases: 2. The CDR3 length is 16 residues. Germline assignment: CDR1 KGHSH and CDR2 LQKENI. The DNA of the CDR3 is TGTGCCAGCTCACCACCCCTAGCGGGAGGGAACAATGAGCAGTTCTTC. Amino acids: CASSPPLAGGNNEQFF.

CDR3 coding DNA: TGTGCCAGCAGCTCCAGAACTTTAGATACGCAGTATTTT. It is translated as CASSSRTLDTQYF. This chain links TRBV7-2 with TRBJ2-3, with no clear D. Germline CDR1 reads SGHTA; CDR2 reads FQGNSA. V was pared by 4 bases and J by 5 bases, with 10 bases between. The CDR3 has 13 amino acids.

The V gene is TRBV28, the J gene TRBJ2-7; 8 nucleotides agree with TRBD1. CDR1 and CDR2 from the germline V gene are MDHEN and SYDVKM. The V segment lost 6 bases and the J segment 6 bases; nucleotides outside the gene matches: 10. CDR3 length: 14 amino acids. Here the CDR3 DNA reads TGTGCCAGCAGCCAAGCCCGGGACAGGCGCGAGCAGTACTTC. As protein: CASSQARDRREQYF.

The rearrangement links TRBV7-2 to TRBJ2-3; D may be TRBD1 (6 bases). This CDR3 has 11 residues. Per the germline V gene, CDR1 is SGHTA and CDR2 is FQGNSA. Trimming shortened V by 4 bases and J by 10 bases, and 9 bases separated the two germline ends. Written as DNA, the CDR3 is TGTGCCAGCAGCTCCGGGACACCGCAGTATTTT. Protein: CASSSGTPQYF.

The V gene is TRBV5-6, the J gene TRBJ2-7; 13 nucleotides match TRBD2. CDR1 SGHDT and CDR2 YYEEEE come from the germline V gene. CDR3 length equals 16 residues. V lost 4 bases and J lost 2; bases outside the gene matches: 6. CDR3 loop: CASSPVLAGGPYEQYF. CDR3 DNA sequence: TGTGCCAGCAGCCCTGTACTAGCGGGAGGGCCCTACGAGCAGTACTTC.

The chain links TRBV6-4 to TRBJ2-2; TRBD2 might be the D (5 bases). Germline V gene sequence: CDR1 MRHNA, CDR2 SNTAGT. The length of the CDR3 is 17 residues. Trimming removed 0 bases from V and 5 bases from J, with 16 bases in between. CDR3 DNA sequence: TGTGCCAGCAGTGACTCGAGTAGGCCCTCGGGGACCGGGGAGCTGTTTTTT. It translates to CASSDSSRPSGTGELFF.

CDR3 bases: TGTGCCAGCAGCCAAGGGGGAGGGACGGCGACAGATACGCAGTATTTT. The encoded protein is CASSQGGGTATDTQYF. The chain has TRBV4-2 and TRBJ2-3; 7 bases are a match to TRBD2. The germline V gene has CDR1 LGHNA and CDR2 YNFKEQ. This CDR3 is built from 16 residues. V was pared by 1 base and J by 3 bases, with 7 bases of the junction left unmatched.

This clonotype was counted between two and nine times. An end of the junction does not agree with germline; a read error may underlie this. The chain carries TRBV5-1 and TRBJ1-1; the D gene is possibly TRBD1 (6 bases). The CDR3 runs to 15 residues. Germline CDR1 is SGHRS and CDR2 is YFSETQ. CDR3 protein: CASTLQGDVNPEAFF. The CDR3 coding sequence is TGCGCCAGCACCCTACAGGGCGATGTGAACCCTGAAGCTTTCTTT.

This sequence joins TRBV20-1 and TRBJ2-2, with 11 positions matching TRBD2. From germline, CDR1 is DFQATT and CDR2 SNEGSKA (reference sequence). The CDR3 consists of 17 residues. The V gene end was trimmed by 2 bases and the J gene end by 7 bases; junction bases not matched to a gene: 12. The CDR3 DNA reads TGCAGTGCTAGACCAACTAGCGGGAGTCTCGTTGTCGGGGAGCTGTTTTTT. Amino acids: CSARPTSGSLVVGELFF.

This chain links TRBV10-3 with TRBJ1-4; possible D gene TRBD1, 5 bases. The V gene's germline CDR1 is ENHRY and CDR2 SYGVKD. CDR3 length: 13 amino acids. V lost 2 bases, J lost 7 bases, and 8 bases lay in between. CDR3 protein: CAISETGAEKLFF. CDR3 sequence (DNA): TGTGCCATCAGTGAGACAGGAGCTGAAAAACTGTTTTTT.

V is TRBV4-3 and J is TRBJ2-1; 7 bases line up with TRBD2. The CDR3 is 17 residues long. CDR1 is LGHNA and CDR2 is YSLEER in the germline V gene. The V segment lost 0 bases and the J segment 4 bases; nucleotides outside the gene matches: 9. For the CDR3, the DNA is TGCGCCAGCAGCCAAGATTTGGGTCTAGCGGTATACAATGAGCAGTTCTTC. Protein: CASSQDLGLAVYNEQFF.

This clonotype came up a few times. This chain connects TRBV12-3 or TRBV12-4 to TRBJ2-1, with a possible D match to TRBD2 (5 bases). This CDR3 spans 15 amino acids. The germline V and J ends were trimmed by 5 bases and 1 base, with 12 bases remaining between them. The CDR3 loop is CASSPRAESYNEQFF. In nucleotides, the CDR3 is TGTGCCAGCAGTCCCAGAGCGGAGTCCTACAATGAGCAGTTCTTC.

A few counts support this clonotype. The chain has TRBV10-3 and TRBJ2-7; D might be TRBD2 (5 bases). This CDR3 has 12 residues. Trimming left V 4 bases short and J 4 bases short, with 8 bases between. Per the germline V gene, CDR1 is ENHRY and CDR2 is SYGVKD. Here the CDR3 reads CAISAGIYEQYV. CDR3 in DNA: TGTGCCATCAGTGCGGGGATATACGAGCAGTACGTC.

For the CDR3, the DNA is TGTGCCAGCAGTTTCCCCCTTGCGACAAGGGACGAGCAGTACTTC. This translates into CASSFPLATRDEQYF. This rearrangement joins TRBV12-3 or TRBV12-4 to TRBJ2-7, with unresolved D. The CDR3 is 15 residues long. Trimming left V 3 bases short and J 5 bases short, with 17 bases between.

Only a few counts were recorded for this clonotype. V gene TRBV5-4 combines with J gene TRBJ1-1, with a tentative D call TRBD1 (5 bases). This CDR3 has 15 amino acids. Trimming took off 0 bases at V and 5 bases at J, with 14 bases between the two ends. Germline V gives CDR1 SGHNT, CDR2 YYREEE (reference sequence). The CDR3 DNA follows: TGTGCCAGCAGCTTGGCCGGGGCAGGGCCGACTGAAGCTTTCTTT. This encodes CASSLAGAGPTEAFF.

The chain links TRBV9 to TRBJ2-5, with 9 nucleotides matching TRBD1. The CDR3 has 13 amino acids. J gave up 9 bases and V 3 bases, and 6 bases lay outside the gene matches. Germline V gene lookup returns CDR1 SGDLS and CDR2 YYNGEE. The DNA for the CDR3 is TGTGCCAGCAGCGAAACCGGGACAGGGTCCCAGTACTTC. This sequence encodes CASSETGTGSQYF.

The J gene is TRBJ2-3, the V gene TRBV4-3; 11 positions match TRBD2. The CDR3 totals 18 residues. Germline CDR1 reads LGHNA; CDR2 reads YSLEER. J lost 0 bases, V lost 1 base, and 6 bases had no gene match. The chain's CDR3 is CASSQGTSGYSSTDTQYF. The CDR3 nucleotides are TGCGCCAGCAGCCAAGGGACTAGCGGGTACTCTAGCACAGATACGCAGTATTTT.

This chain links TRBV5-1 with TRBJ2-1; 8 nucleotides line up with TRBD2. Germline V gives CDR1 SGHRS, CDR2 YFSETQ. The CDR3 loop spans 13 amino acids. V was pared by 3 bases and J by 6 bases, with 2 bases of the junction left unmatched. DNA of the CDR3: TGCGCCAGCAGCTACGGGACTAGCAATGAGCAGTTCTTC. Translation gives CASSYGTSNEQFF.

The rearrangement joins TRBV6-5 to TRBJ2-5, with TRBD2 matching 11 bases. Germline loops: CDR1 MNHEY, CDR2 SVGAGI. This CDR3 has 15 residues. V shed 4 bases and J 5 bases; nucleotides not matched to a gene: 6. The CDR3 is CASSSSIAGGETQYF. The CDR3 DNA follows: TGTGCCAGCAGTTCCTCCATAGCGGGAGGGGAGACCCAGTACTTC.

The rearrangement uses TRBV20-1 and TRBJ1-5, with D unclear. V was trimmed by 7 bases and J by 0 bases, leaving 19 bases between them. The germline V gene encodes CDR1 DFQATT and CDR2 SNEGSKA (reference sequence). The CDR3 is 16 amino acids. The CDR3 sequence: CSGKPRGLTSNQPQHF. CDR3 nucleotide sequence: TGCAGTGGAAAACCCCGAGGACTGACTAGCAATCAGCCCCAGCATTTT.

The rearrangement uses TRBV21-1 and TRBJ2-6; the table's D call, TRBD1, was not checked against the DNA. TRBV21-1 represents a pseudogene. The CDR3 consists of 21 residues. The CDR3 DNA reads as TGTGCCAGCAGCAATAAATCTATAGGAAGGGACAGCCGCTCTGGGGCCAACGTCCTGACTTTC. It specifies CASSNKSIGRDSRSGANVLTF.

This chain connects TRBV20-1 to TRBJ2-3; 10 bases agree with TRBD2. The CDR3 contains 16 residues. Germline trimming cut 5 bases from V and 2 bases from J; bases unmatched to any gene: 10. Germline assignment: CDR1 DFQATT and CDR2 SNEGSKA (reference sequence). The CDR3 reads CSARPGTSDLTDTQYF. CDR3 DNA: TGCAGTGCTCGACCCGGGACTAGCGATCTCACAGATACGCAGTATTTT.

V and J are TRBV5-1 and TRBJ2-1; D not certain. The CDR3 has 15 amino acids. V lost 4 bases and J 3 bases, leaving 14 bases between the germline ends. Germline V gives CDR1 SGHRS, CDR2 YFSETQ. CDR3 sequence (DNA): TGCGCCAGCAGCCCAGACCATGGAGACTACAATGAGCAGTTCTTC. Translation gives CASSPDHGDYNEQFF. Full variable domain (missing parts from reference TRBV5-1 and TRBJ2-1): KAGVTQTPRYLIKTRGQQVTLSCSPISGHRSVSWYQQTPGQGLQFLFEYFSETQRNKGNFPGRFSGRQFSNSRSEMNVSTLELGDSALYLCASSPDHGDYNEQFFGPGTRLTVL.

The chain has TRBV7-2 and TRBJ1-1; no firm D call. Germline V gives CDR1 SGHTA, CDR2 FQGNSA. V gave up 2 bases and J gave up 10 bases, with 8 bases separating them. This CDR3 has 11 amino acids. The CDR3 region has the DNA TGTGCCAGCAGCTTAACTGAGGTAGCTTTCTTT. It codes for CASSLTEVAFF.